This T cell receptor beta chain was identified during a study of blood T cells in healthy people across ages. A J-beta primer mix and a sample-barcoded 5' primer were used in a second PCR of roughly 7 to 12 cycles. TCRdb reprocessed the 5' RACE reads with MiXCR, giving one entry per CDR3 protein. The table lists hundreds of thousands of distinct CDR3 sequences, about 55% of them singletons, with approximately 40% in the top ten. Concerning this clonotype: Its antigen remains unidentified.

Study findings and constraints: Shifts in expanded clonotypes may have been confounded by donor CMV status, which was unknown.

Germline V lookup: CDR1 MDHEN, CDR2 SYDVKM. This CDR3 contains 15 residues. With 4 bases clipped from V and 5 bases from J, the junction kept 8 bases outside the gene matches. The gene calls are TRBV28 and TRBJ2-3; 8 bases agree with TRBD1. This TCR derives from a man of 80 years or more in good health. The sample was blood. CDR3 amino acids: CASSWDRPFKDTQYF. The CDR3 region has the DNA TGTGCCAGCAGTTGGGACAGGCCCTTCAAAGATACGCAGTATTTT. The whole variable domain, filled in from reference TRBV28 and TRBJ2-3, reads DVKVTQSSRYLVKRTGEKVFLECVQDMDHENMFWYRQDPGLGLRLIYFSYDVKMKEKGDIPEGYSVSREKKERFSLILESASTNQTSMYLCASSWDRPFKDTQYFGPGTRLTVL.